Each of the 29 T cell receptor beta chains below was sequenced from the same sample in a study of T cells in Graves' hyperthyroidism and ophthalmopathy. Template material for amplifying TCR beta CDR3 regions consisted of RNA transcripts. TCR CDR3 underwent first-round RT-PCR with the HTBI primer set. TCRdb itself ran the multiplex PCR reads through MiXCR, one entry per CDR3 protein. The table lists around 700,000 distinct CDR3 sequences, approximately 40% of them singletons. Input material: blood. The receptors originated from a woman in her thirties or forties with Graves' hyperthyroidism.

The chain combines TRBV12-3 or TRBV12-4 with TRBJ2-2; D is uncertain. Deletions cut 3 bases from V and 4 bases from J, with 6 bases between. The CDR3 loop spans 13 amino acids. CDR3 sequence reads: CASSFKPTGELFF. For the CDR3, the DNA is TGTGCCAGCAGTTTTAAACCCACCGGGGAGCTGTTTTTT.

In this sample, this clonotype turned up once. This chain connects TRBV5-1 to TRBJ2-2; a possible D gene is TRBD2 (6 bases). V was shortened by 4 bases and J by 4 bases, with 14 bases between the two germline ends. Looked up from germline, CDR1 is SGHRS and CDR2 is YFSETQ. The length of the CDR3 is 15 residues. The CDR3 sequence: CASSAQLASTGELFF. CDR3 DNA: TGCGCCAGCAGCGCCCAACTAGCATCCACCGGGGAGCTGTTTTTT.

V gene TRBV11-2 combines with J gene TRBJ2-5; D is unresolved. The germline gives CDR1 SGHAT, CDR2 FQNNGV. The CDR3 runs 15 residues. Trimming pared 5 bases from V and 5 bases from J, leaving 18 bases between. The CDR3 DNA is TGTGCCAGCAGCCCCAGCGATTCGATGGGCGAGACCCAGTACTTC. It is translated as CASSPSDSMGETQYF.

Concerning this clonotype: A much larger clone differs from this one at a single base, so this may be a read error. V and J are TRBV20-1 and TRBJ2-5, with 8 bases that match TRBD2. The trim removed 0 bases at V and 6 bases at J, leaving 6 bases unmatched. The CDR3 is made up of 14 amino acids. Germline CDR1 and CDR2: DFQATT and SNEGSKA (reference sequence). The CDR3 here is CSARDPGGGQTQYF. The DNA of the CDR3 is TGCAGTGCTAGAGATCCCGGGGGGGGACAGACCCAGTACTTC.

This clonotype was seen a few times. The genes are TRBV5-4 and TRBJ2-2, with 8 nucleotides matching TRBD1. Trimming removed 0 bases from V and 5 bases from J; junction bases left unmatched: 3. The CDR3 length is 15 residues. Germline V gene lookup returns CDR1 SGHNT and CDR2 YYREEE (reference sequence). The CDR3 sequence: CASSLGTGGTGELFF. For the CDR3, the DNA is TGTGCCAGCAGCTTGGGTACAGGGGGAACCGGGGAGCTGTTTTTT.

This clonotype was seen a handful of times. The genes are TRBV4-1 and TRBJ2-3, with D unclear. Trimming took 1 base from V and 14 from J, leaving 13 bases between them. Germline CDR1 and CDR2: MGHRA and YSYEKL. There are 12 residues in the CDR3. As DNA, the CDR3 is TGCGCCAGCAGCCAAGTAGGGCTAGTGCGGTATTTT. This codes for CASSQVGLVRYF.

The chain links TRBV29-1 to TRBJ1-1; 7 positions agree with TRBD1. The ends lost 0 bases at V and 6 bases at J; junction bases unmatched: 16. The CDR3 is 17 amino acids. CDR1 and CDR2 (germline): SQVTM, ANQGSEA. CDR3 loop: CSVEDQGQGGNWPEAFF. In nucleotides, the CDR3 is TGCAGCGTTGAAGATCAGGGTCAGGGGGGGAATTGGCCTGAAGCTTTCTTT.

This clonotype was seen more than once but under ten times. The chain combines TRBV20-1 with TRBJ1-3, with D maybe TRBD1 (5 bases). The germline V gene has CDR1 DFQATT and CDR2 SNEGSKA (reference sequence). Trimming left V 3 bases short and J 3 bases short, with 9 bases between. This CDR3 region has 13 residues. The CDR3: CSARGTRGNTIYF. CDR3 bases: TGCAGTGCTAGGGGGACCCGTGGAAACACCATATATTTT.

The rearrangement joins TRBV7-2 to TRBJ1-3; possible D gene TRBD1, 5 bases. In germline, CDR1 is SGHTA, CDR2 FQGNSA. V dropped 2 bases and J dropped 8 bases, with 19 bases sitting between them. This CDR3 spans 16 amino acids. CDR3 DNA sequence: TGTGCCAGCAGCTTATTTAGGACCAGTCGGGGCTACACCATATATTTT. Residues: CASSLFRTSRGYTIYF.

The chain employs TRBV12-3 or TRBV12-4 and TRBJ2-2, with TRBD2 matching 8 bases. Trimming removed 6 bases from V and 0 bases from J; junction bases left unmatched: 6. This CDR3 comprises 16 residues. The CDR3, as DNA: TGTGCCAGCAGCCCCAACGGGAGGGCGAACACCGGGGAGCTGTTTTTT. Translating it yields CASSPNGRANTGELFF.

The chain uses TRBV20-1 and TRBJ1-5; the D is unclear. Germline assignment: CDR1 DFQATT and CDR2 SNEGSKA (reference sequence). Trimming took off 4 bases at V and 2 bases at J, with 9 bases between the two ends. CDR3 size: 13 residues. The CDR3 DNA sequence: TGCAGTGCTAACCCCCAAGGCAATCAGCCCCAGCATTTT. Translating gives CSANPQGNQPQHF.

This clonotype was observed at least ten times. The gene calls are TRBV12-3 or TRBV12-4 and TRBJ1-2; D call uncertain. Between the trimmed V and J ends, which lost 2 bases and 0 bases, there was a span of 10 bases. This CDR3 region has 15 residues. The CDR3 region has the DNA TGTGCCAGCAGTTTACTCACAGCAGCTAACTATGGCTACACCTTC. It yields the protein CASSLLTAANYGYTF.

This clonotype was counted at least ten times. The chain recombines TRBV7-9 with TRBJ2-6, with TRBD1 identical over 8 bases. Unmatched junction bases numbered 7, after V lost 5 bases and J lost 1 base. Per germline, CDR1 SEHNR and CDR2 FQNEAQ (reference sequence). This CDR3 comprises 17 residues. The CDR3 loop is CASSAGTGLSGANVLTF. CDR3 nucleotides: TGTGCCAGCAGCGCCGGGACAGGACTATCTGGGGCCAACGTCCTGACTTTC.

The V and J genes are TRBV7-9 and TRBJ2-7; 7 positions match TRBD1. Germline V gene data show CDR1 as SEHNR and CDR2 as FQNEAQ (reference sequence). V shed 6 bases and J 4 bases; nucleotides not matched to a gene: 12. The CDR3 is made up of 15 amino acids. The CDR3 here is CASSPLGTEKYEQYF. CDR3 DNA sequence: TGTGCCAGCAGTCCCCTCGGGACAGAGAAATACGAGCAGTACTTC.

This clonotype was counted only a few times. This rearrangement joins TRBV20-1 to TRBJ1-1; unclear D gene. CDR1 is DFQATT and CDR2 is SNEGSKA in the germline V gene (reference sequence). This CDR3 spans 13 amino acids. Trimming removed 3 bases at V and 0 bases at J, with 8 bases between. The CDR3 coding sequence is TGCAGTGCTAGTGCAGACATGAACACTGAAGCTTTCTTT. Encoded protein: CSASADMNTEAFF.

This clonotype came up many times. The gene calls are TRBV7-9 and TRBJ1-1; D might be TRBD1 (5 bases). Germline V CDR1 and CDR2: SEHNR, FQNEAQ (reference sequence). The germline V and J ends were trimmed by 3 bases and 7 bases, with 6 bases remaining between them. The CDR3 is 11 amino acids. Here the CDR3 DNA reads TGTGCCAGCAGCTTCGACAGTGAAGCTTTCTTT. This translates into CASSFDSEAFF.

This CDR3 reads CSVGSGLNGYTF. The CDR3, as DNA: TGCAGCGTAGGGTCGGGCCTCAATGGCTACACCTTC. The genes are TRBV29-1 and TRBJ1-2, with no clear D. V was shortened by 6 bases and J by 6 bases, with 14 bases between the two germline ends. The CDR3 consists of 12 residues. The germline V gene has CDR1 SQVTM and CDR2 ANQGSEA.

This chain links TRBV6-5 with TRBJ1-3; tentatively, D is TRBD1 (5 bases). The CDR3 has 15 amino acids. In germline, CDR1 is MNHEY, CDR2 SVGAGI. Trimming stripped 0 bases from V and 4 bases from J, with 10 bases between. DNA of the CDR3: TGTGCCAGCAGTTACTCGGGGCTGGCGGGAAACACCATATATTTT. Translation: CASSYSGLAGNTIYF.

The rearrangement joins TRBV19 to TRBJ2-5, with 10 bases that match TRBD2. Germline loops: CDR1 LNHDA, CDR2 SQIVND (reference sequence). Trimming took 9 bases from V and 4 from J; bases not matched to a gene: 23. The CDR3 sequence is 19 residues long. CDR3 coding DNA: TGTGCCAGCCGATTGACGGGGAGCGGGGGGGCCGGACGGGGAGAGACCCAGTACTTC. Protein product: CASRLTGSGGAGRGETQYF.

This clonotype was seen at least ten times. The rearrangement links TRBV7-9 to TRBJ1-1; D gene uncertain. Germline loops: CDR1 SEHNR, CDR2 FQNEAQ (reference sequence). Trimming removed 1 base at V and 11 bases at J, with 11 bases between. The CDR3 runs 12 residues. CDR3 coding DNA: TGTGCCAGCAGCTTAGACATCGGTTCGGCTTTCTTT. This gives the protein CASSLDIGSAFF.

The chain links TRBV2 to TRBJ2-7; 9 bases map to TRBD2. The junction had 10 bases not matched to a gene; V was cut back by 3 bases and J by 7 bases. This CDR3 has 15 residues. Germline loops: CDR1 SNHLY, CDR2 FYNNEI. The CDR3 reads CASSESKIAGEEQYF. The CDR3 region has the DNA TGTGCCAGCAGTGAGTCGAAAATAGCGGGAGAGGAGCAGTACTTC.

In its sample, this clonotype was seen many times. This chain joins TRBV14 and TRBJ1-2; the D is unclear. The CDR3 has 15 amino acids. Trimming removed 4 bases at V and 8 bases at J, with 20 bases between. Germline lookup yields CDR1 SGHDN and CDR2 FVKESK. This chain's CDR3 is CASSPLDLERPGYTF. CDR3 sequence (DNA): TGTGCCAGCAGCCCCTTAGACCTCGAACGTCCGGGCTACACCTTC.

V gene TRBV7-9 combines with J gene TRBJ1-2; D unclear. Germline V gives CDR1 SEHNR, CDR2 FQNEAQ (reference sequence). The CDR3 consists of 14 residues. V was clipped by 3 bases and J by 4 bases, with 12 bases between them. CDR3 sequence: CASSFGMTSYGYTF. In DNA, the CDR3 is TGTGCCAGCAGCTTTGGTATGACGTCCTATGGCTACACCTTC.

A few counts support this clonotype. In nucleotides, the CDR3 is TGTGCCAGCAGCTCCTCAGGACAGGGGGTAAATCAGCCCCAGCATTTT. This sequence encodes CASSSSGQGVNQPQHF. The chain combines TRBV13 with TRBJ1-5, with TRBD1 matching over 10 bases. The CDR3 spans 16 residues. Germline CDR1 is PRHDT and CDR2 is FYEKMQ (reference sequence). V trimming: 4 bases; J trimming: 4 bases; junction bases outside the gene matches: 7.

The V gene is TRBV10-3, the J gene TRBJ1-1; D remains unclear. The CDR3 loop spans 13 amino acids. Trimming took 8 bases from V and 4 from J, leaving 14 bases between them. CDR1 and CDR2 (germline): ENHRY, SYGVKD. For the CDR3, the DNA is TGTGCCATCTCAACCCAAGGTAGCACTGAAGCTTTCTTT. Amino acid sequence: CAISTQGSTEAFF.

The chain links TRBV7-2 to TRBJ1-6; 10 bases map to TRBD1. This CDR3 has 15 amino acids. CDR1 SGHTA and CDR2 FQGNSA come from the germline V gene. V lost 5 bases to trimming and J lost 10 bases; unmatched junction nucleotides: 8. The CDR3 protein is CASSPGQGSRSPLHF. As DNA, the CDR3 is TGTGCCAGCAGCCCGGGACAGGGGAGTAGGTCACCCCTCCACTTT.

The CDR3 is CASSALGQPGEAFF. The CDR3 nucleotides are TGTGCCAGCAGTGCTCTAGGACAGCCGGGTGAAGCTTTCTTT. This sequence joins TRBV12-3 or TRBV12-4 and TRBJ1-1; weak D call: TRBD1 (6 bases). The CDR3 spans 14 residues. V was pared by 5 bases and J by 7 bases, with 17 bases between.

The rearrangement links TRBV5-1 to TRBJ2-7; D remains ambiguous. CDR1 and CDR2 (germline): SGHRS, YFSETQ. The CDR3 extends over 15 amino acids. The V and J ends lost 0 bases and 2 bases respectively, with 12 bases between them. CDR3 residues: CASSLAAGHPYEQYF. CDR3 nucleotide sequence: TGCGCCAGCAGCTTGGCCGCAGGCCACCCCTACGAGCAGTACTTC. The entire variable domain, with the rest obtained from reference TRBV5-1 and TRBJ2-7, is as follows: KAGVTQTPRYLIKTRGQQVTLSCSPISGHRSVSWYQQTPGQGLQFLFEYFSETQRNKGNFPGRFSGRQFSNSRSEMNVSTLELGDSALYLCASSLAAGHPYEQYFGPGTRLTVT.

This clonotype showed up just once. The V and J genes are TRBV20-1 and TRBJ1-2, with 9 positions matching TRBD1. After removal of 0 bases from V and 9 bases from J, the junction contained 5 bases not matched to a gene. Looked up from germline, CDR1 is DFQATT and CDR2 is SNEGSKA (reference sequence). This CDR3 is built from 13 residues. The CDR3 DNA follows: TGCAGTGCTAGAGAGGCGACAGGGGGTCGCTACACCTTC. This translates into CSAREATGGRYTF.